This TCR beta chain was profiled in a study of glioma-infiltrating T cells after dendritic cell vaccination. Looking at the study overall: The vaccine used monocyte-derived dendritic cells pulsed overnight with autologous tumor lysate.

The PCR used 60 V beta and 13 J beta primers. This table comes from immunoSEQ multiplex PCR, and its TCRdb copy is limited to in-frame clones, with some not included. The table lists over 70,000 clones, over 70% of them singletons, with 2.1% in the top ten. V shed 2 bases and J 4 bases; nucleotides not matched to a gene: 7. Germline CDR1 and CDR2: GTSNPN and SVGIG (reference sequence). This CDR3 comprises 15 residues. The source material was blood, sampled before dendritic cell vaccination. The receptor comes from a human donor with glioblastoma. The genes are TRBV30 and TRBJ2-2, with TRBD2 identical over 7 bases. The CDR3 DNA is TGTGCCTGGAGTCCAAGACTAGCCGGCACCGGGGAGCTGTTTTTT. Translation: CAWSPRLAGTGELFF.